This TCR beta chain was captured in a study of blood T cell repertoires in COVID-19. The V segment lost 7 bases and the J segment 2 bases; nucleotides outside the gene matches: 5. There are 13 residues in the CDR3. TCRdb's table, derived via immunoSEQ multiplex PCR, lists solely in-frame clones and lacks some. Seen here are about 220,000 clones, roughly 76% observed once, and the top ten hold approximately 5.4%. The V call is TRBV12-3 or TRBV12-4, the J call TRBJ2-7, with 7 bases fitting TRBD1. This receptor was identified in a human donor in a cohort sampled during active COVID-19. The sample consisted of peripheral blood. The CDR3 sequence: CASTRDSPYEQYF. CDR3 DNA sequence: TGTGCCAGCACCCGGGACAGCCCCTACGAGCAGTACTTC.